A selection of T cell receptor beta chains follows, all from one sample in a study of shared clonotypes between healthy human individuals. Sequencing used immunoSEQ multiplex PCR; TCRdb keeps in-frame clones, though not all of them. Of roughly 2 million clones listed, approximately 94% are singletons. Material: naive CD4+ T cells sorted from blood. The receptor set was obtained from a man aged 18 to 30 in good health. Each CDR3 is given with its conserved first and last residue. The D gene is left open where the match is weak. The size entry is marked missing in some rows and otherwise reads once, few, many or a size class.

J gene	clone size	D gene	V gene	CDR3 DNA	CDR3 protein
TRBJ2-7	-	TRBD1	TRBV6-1	TGTGCCAGCAGTGCTGGATCGGGACAGACCTACGAGCAGTACTTC	CASSAGSGQTYEQYF
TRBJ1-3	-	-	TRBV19	TGTGCCACTTCCTCCGCCGGAAACACCATATATTTT	CATSSAGNTIYF
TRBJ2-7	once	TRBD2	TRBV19	TGTGCCAGTAGTATTCTCGCGGGAGGGAGCTACGAGCAGTACTTC	CASSILAGGSYEQYF
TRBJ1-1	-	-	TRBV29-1	TGCAGCGTTGAAGCTTGGCCGGGGATGAACACTGAAGCTTTCTTT	CSVEAWPGMNTEAFF
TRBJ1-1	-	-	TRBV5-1	TGCGCCAGCGGGGTGGACAGCTGGGAGAATGAAGCTTTCTTT	CASGVDSWENEAFF
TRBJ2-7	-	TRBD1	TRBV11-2	TGTGCCAGCAGCTCAGACAGGGAAAAAACCTACGAGCAGTACTTC	CASSSDREKTYEQYF
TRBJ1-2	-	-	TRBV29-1	TGCAGCGTTGAGGGAGAAAGGTCGAGCTACACCTTC	CSVEGERSSYTF
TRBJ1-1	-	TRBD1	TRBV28	TGTGCCAGCGGGGGACAGGGGACAAAACCCAAAACTGAAGCTTTCTTT	CASGGQGTKPKTEAFF
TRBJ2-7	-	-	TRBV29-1	TGCAGCGTTGCCGGGAGCCCCGGGTACGAGCAGTACTTC	CSVAGSPGYEQYF
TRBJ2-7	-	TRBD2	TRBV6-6	TGTGCCAGCAGTTACGCTAGCGGGGGGGCCCTCCACGAGCAGTACTTC	CASSYASGGALHEQYF
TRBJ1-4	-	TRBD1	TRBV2	TGTGCCAGCACGGGACAGGAGGTTGGAAAACTGTTTTTT	CASTGQEVGKLFF
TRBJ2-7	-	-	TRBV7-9	TGTGCCAGCAGCACGGACGGCGTCCTCCACGAGCAGTACTTC	CASSTDGVLHEQYF
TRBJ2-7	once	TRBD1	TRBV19	TGTGCCAGTAGTCCGACAGGGGTCAACGAGCAGTACTTC	CASSPTGVNEQYF
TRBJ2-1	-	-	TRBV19	TGTGCCAGTAGTAGGGCTTTAATTGGGTGGTTCTTC	CASSRALIGWFF
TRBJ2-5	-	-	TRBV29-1	TGCAGCGGGGGAATGGGTTACCAAGAGACCCAGTACTTC	CSGGMGYQETQYF
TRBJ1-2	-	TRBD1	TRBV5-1	TGCGCCAGCAGCTACGGACAGGATAACTATGGCTACACCTTC	CASSYGQDNYGYTF
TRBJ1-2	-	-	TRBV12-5	TGTGCTAGTGGTCCGACGAGGTCGAAGGGCTATGGCTACACCTTC	CASGPTRSKGYGYTF
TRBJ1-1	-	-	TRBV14	TGTGCCAGCAGCCAAGATTCATTCACTGAAGCTTTCTTT	CASSQDSFTEAFF
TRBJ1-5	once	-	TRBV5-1	TGCGCCAGCAGCTTGGAGCCCCGGGGGGACAATCAGCCCCAGCATTTT	CASSLEPRGDNQPQHF
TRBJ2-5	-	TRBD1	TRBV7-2	TGTGCCAGCAGCCCTGACAGGGGTGGTACCCAGTACTTC	CASSPDRGGTQYF
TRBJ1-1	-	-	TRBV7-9	TGTGCCAGCAGCCCTCATGGGGCCGATTCGAACACTGAAGCTTTCTTT	CASSPHGADSNTEAFF
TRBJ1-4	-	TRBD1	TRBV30	TGTGCCTGGAGCGCGGGACAGGGTAATGAAAAACTGTTTTTT	CAWSAGQGNEKLFF
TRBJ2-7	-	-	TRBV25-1	TGTGCCAGCAGTGAAGAGGTACGCGAGCAGTACTTC	CASSEEVREQYF
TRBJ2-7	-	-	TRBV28	TGTGCCAGCACTCGGGTGGGGACATCCTCCTACGAGCAGTACTTC	CASTRVGTSSYEQYF
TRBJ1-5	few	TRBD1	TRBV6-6	TGTGCCAGCAGCCGGACAGGGCAGGGCAATCAGCCCCAGCATTTT	CASSRTGQGNQPQHF
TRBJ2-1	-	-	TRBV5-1	TGCGCCAGCAGCTTGGTCTCAAGCTCCTACAATGAGCAGTTCTTC	CASSLVSSSYNEQFF
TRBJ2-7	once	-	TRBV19	TGTGCCAGTAGTATCGGTACGGGGGACTACGAGCAGTACTTC	CASSIGTGDYEQYF
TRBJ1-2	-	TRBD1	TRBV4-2	TGTGCCAGCAGCCCAAATCAAGGACAGGGTGATGGCTACACCTTC	CASSPNQGQGDGYTF
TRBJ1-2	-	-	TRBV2	TGTGCCAGCAGCGAGCCGCAGGGGCGAAACTATGGCTACACCTTC	CASSEPQGRNYGYTF
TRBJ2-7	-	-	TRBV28	TGTGCCAGCAACCCGCAGGAAACCTACGAGCAGTACTTC	CASNPQETYEQYF
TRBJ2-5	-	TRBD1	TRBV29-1	TGCAGCGTAGACTCGGACAGGGCGGTCGGGGAGACCCAGTACTTC	CSVDSDRAVGETQYF
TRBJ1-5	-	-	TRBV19	TGTGCCAGTAGTATAGGGATCGGGGGGAGAAGCAATCAGCCCCAGCATTTT	CASSIGIGGRSNQPQHF
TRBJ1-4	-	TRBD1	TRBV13	TGTGCCAGCAGCAGACGGGCAGGACAGGGAACTAATGAAAAACTGTTTTTT	CASSRRAGQGTNEKLFF
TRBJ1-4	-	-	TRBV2	TGTGCCAGCGACGGTTGGGAGGGGGTAAATGAAAAACTGTTTTTT	CASDGWEGVNEKLFF
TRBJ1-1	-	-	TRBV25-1	TGTGCCAGCAGTGCGTTTGGGGGGCGCGGGAACACTGAAGCTTTCTTT	CASSAFGGRGNTEAFF
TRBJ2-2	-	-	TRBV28	TGTGCCAGCAATGAGAACACCGGGGAGCTGTTTTTT	CASNENTGELFF
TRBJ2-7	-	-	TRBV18	TGTGCCAGCTCACCCCCCGAAGCCTACGAGCAGTACTTC	CASSPPEAYEQYF
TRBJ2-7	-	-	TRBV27	TGTGCCAGCAGTTCGGGGGTCAGGGCTACCCACGAGCAGTACTTC	CASSSGVRATHEQYF
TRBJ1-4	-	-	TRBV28	TGTGCCAGCAGAGTCACCCCTGTTGAAAAACTGTTTTTT	CASRVTPVEKLFF
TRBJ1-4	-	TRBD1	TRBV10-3	TGTGCCATCAGTGAGTCTCCAGGGGGTCTTGAAAAACTGTTTTTT	CAISESPGGLEKLFF
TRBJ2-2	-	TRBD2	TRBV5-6	TGTGCCAGCAGCTGGCGGCCGGGACTAGCGGGACCCGGGGAGCTGTTTTTT	CASSWRPGLAGPGELFF
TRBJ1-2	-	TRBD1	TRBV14	TGTGCCAGCAGCCAAGAAATCCGGGACAGGGGGAGGAATGGCTACACCTTC	CASSQEIRDRGRNGYTF